The rows below give T cell receptor beta chains drawn from one sample of a study of identical twins. Each CDR3 protein is one row after TCRdb ran MiXCR on the 5' RACE reads. The sample has 700,000 to 950,000 distinct CDR3 sequences; over 9% are singletons. This same sample was also part of a study on yellow fever vaccine responses in identical twins.

The sequencing input was PBMCs. All receptors derive from a woman between 18 and 30 years old in good health. The CDR3 runs from the conserved cysteine through the conserved F or W. A D gene is named only where the DNA matches it firmly. A row's size may be missing; if present it is once, few, many or a size class.

d_call,j_call,v_call,clone_size,cdr3_nt,cdr3_aa
NA,TRBJ2-1,TRBV5-1,few,TGCGCCAGCAGCTTGGGAGGGAGAGAATTCTACAATGAGCAGTTCTTC,CASSLGGREFYNEQFF
TRBD1,TRBJ1-4,TRBV5-1,few,TGCGCCAGCAGCCCCAGACAGGGTTTAGGTGAAAAACTGTTTTTT,CASSPRQGLGEKLFF
NA,TRBJ2-7,TRBV10-3,few,TGTGCCATCATGGGGCCCGTAAATTATACCTACGAGCAGTACTTC,CAIMGPVNYTYEQYF
NA,TRBJ2-2,TRBV3-1,NA,TGTGCCAGCAGCCACATATTGGGGGATAGCAACACCGGGGAGCTGTTTTTT,CASSHILGDSNTGELFF
NA,TRBJ2-7,TRBV29-1,few,TGCAGCGTGAAGGGGCGATTCTCCTACGAGCAGTACTTC,CSVKGRFSYEQYF
NA,TRBJ1-5,TRBV10-3,NA,TGTGCCATCAGTGGCGGGACGGGAGCGAGCAATCAGCCCCAGCATTTT,CAISGGTGASNQPQHF
NA,TRBJ1-2,TRBV19,NA,TGTGCCAGTACCCCGGGACGGCGGTTCGCTAACTATGGCTACACCTTC,CASTPGRRFANYGYTF
TRBD1,TRBJ2-7,TRBV27,few,TGTGCCAGCACCCTCTACGGACGGGGACAGGGGGTCCTCTACGAGCAGTACTTC,CASTLYGRGQGVLYEQYF
NA,TRBJ2-7,TRBV20-1,NA,TGCAGTGGGTTGAGGGGCTCCTACGAGCAGTACTTC,CSGLRGSYEQYF
NA,TRBJ1-2,TRBV4-1,many,TGCGCCAGCGGACTTGACTGGGGGGATGGCTACACCTTC,CASGLDWGDGYTF
NA,TRBJ2-2,TRBV24-1,many,TGTGCCACCAAGCCGGCGAACACCGGGGAGCTGTTTTTT,CATKPANTGELFF
NA,TRBJ2-7,TRBV20-1,few,TGCAGTGCCCTCGGGAAGGACGAGGGGAGGTACTTC,CSALGKDEGRYF
NA,TRBJ1-2,TRBV20-1,few,TGCAGTGCTAGAGACCTCTATGGCTACACCTTC,CSARDLYGYTF
TRBD1,TRBJ2-3,TRBV2,NA,TGTGCCAGCAGGCCGGGACAGGGGGTCCCCACAGATACGCAGTATTTT,CASRPGQGVPTDTQYF
NA,TRBJ1-6,TRBV10-3,few,TGTGCCATCAGTGACCAGATTTATAATTCACCCCTCCACTTT,CAISDQIYNSPLHF
TRBD1,TRBJ2-1,TRBV9,NA,TGTGCCAGCAGCGTAGGGGACAGGGGCCATGAGCAGTTCTTC,CASSVGDRGHEQFF
TRBD2,TRBJ2-1,TRBV10-2,NA,TGCGCCAGCAGTGAGTCGAGGGGACTAGCGGGAGTGGGGGAGCAGTTCTTC,CASSESRGLAGVGEQFF
TRBD1,TRBJ2-5,TRBV6-1,NA,TGTGCCAGCAGCGCTCCACAGGGGTTTTTAGAGACCCAGTACTTC,CASSAPQGFLETQYF
TRBD1,TRBJ2-3,TRBV7-3,few,TGTGCCAGCAGCCCGACAGGGGGCTTTGGCACAGATACGCAGTATTTT,CASSPTGGFGTDTQYF
NA,TRBJ2-1,TRBV5-1,NA,TGCGCCAGCAGGAGAGCTAACAATGAGCAGTTCTTC,CASRRANNEQFF
TRBD2,TRBJ2-3,TRBV7-9,few,TGTGCCAGCACCGAAGCGGGGTCCCGCACAGATACGCAGTATTTT,CASTEAGSRTDTQYF
NA,TRBJ2-1,TRBV5-1,many,TGTGCCAGCAGCTTAACTGGTAACAATGAGCAGTTCTTC,CASSLTGNNEQFF
NA,TRBJ1-1,TRBV3-1,NA,TGTGCCAGCAGCCGCCTACAGAACACTGAAGCTTTCTTT,CASSRLQNTEAFF
TRBD1,TRBJ2-7,TRBV7-9,NA,TGTGCCAGCAGCTTAGAGGGGGCTCCCCACTACGAGCAGTACTTC,CASSLEGAPHYEQYF
TRBD1,TRBJ1-5,TRBV27,many,TGTGCCAGCAGTATTGACAGGGGCAATCAGCCCCAGCATTTT,CASSIDRGNQPQHF
TRBD1,TRBJ1-2,TRBV4-1,few,TGCGCCAGCAGCCGAGGGACAGGAATAAACTATGGCTACACCTTC,CASSRGTGINYGYTF
TRBD2,TRBJ2-1,TRBV3-1,many,TGTGCCAGCAGTCAGGGACTAGCTTCCTACAATGAGCAGTTCTTC,CASSQGLASYNEQFF
NA,TRBJ2-5,TRBV4-1,few,TGCGCCAGCAGCCAAGACAAGGGGGGGAAAGAGACCCAGTACTTC,CASSQDKGGKETQYF
TRBD2,TRBJ2-1,TRBV20-1,few,TGCAGTGCTACGGGACTAGCGATCTATGAGCAGTTCTTC,CSATGLAIYEQFF
TRBD1,TRBJ2-7,TRBV5-1,NA,TGCGCCAGCAGCTCGTTAGGACAGGGAAACTCCTACGAGCAGTACTTC,CASSSLGQGNSYEQYF
TRBD2,TRBJ2-3,TRBV2,few,TGTGCCAGCAGCGCCCTGCTAGCGGGAAGCACAGATACGCAGTATTTT,CASSALLAGSTDTQYF
TRBD1,TRBJ1-4,TRBV20-1,few,TGCAGTGCTGACAGGGCCAATAATGAAAAACTGTTTTTT,CSADRANNEKLFF
NA,TRBJ2-5,TRBV28,NA,TGTGCCAGCCGCACGGGAGCTAAGCAAGAGACCCAGTACTTC,CASRTGAKQETQYF
NA,TRBJ1-5,TRBV27,NA,TGTGCCAGCAGTTTAGGGACTTTACCAAATCAGCCCCAGCATTTT,CASSLGTLPNQPQHF
NA,TRBJ2-5,TRBV2,NA,TGTGCCAGCATGAGTCAAGAGACCCAGTACTTC,CASMSQETQYF
NA,TRBJ1-5,TRBV5-5,NA,TGTGCCAGCAGACTCCTAGACAGGAGTAGGAGCAATCAGCCCCAGCATTTT,CASRLLDRSRSNQPQHF
NA,TRBJ2-2,TRBV2,few,TGTGCCAGCGGAAGGACGTTCGCGAACACCGGGGAGCTGTTTTTT,CASGRTFANTGELFF
TRBD1,TRBJ1-2,TRBV12-5,few,TGTGCTAGTGGCCCCGGGACAGTCTATGGCTACACCTTC,CASGPGTVYGYTF
NA,TRBJ2-2,TRBV12-5,NA,TGTGCTAGTGGTCCCCAGAACACCGGGGAGCTGTTTTTT,CASGPQNTGELFF
TRBD1,TRBJ1-2,TRBV7-2,few,TGTGCCAGCAGCTTAGTTGGGACAGGGGTTAACTATGGCTACACCTTC,CASSLVGTGVNYGYTF
NA,TRBJ1-1,TRBV5-1,few,TGCGCCAGCAGCTTGCGGACGGGGAAGCGTGAAGCTTTCTTT,CASSLRTGKREAFF
NA,TRBJ1-5,TRBV12-3/TRBV12-4,many,TGTGCCAGCAGTTTGGGGGGCGCGAGCAATCAGCCCCAGCATTTT,CASSLGGASNQPQHF
NA,TRBJ1-5,TRBV20-1,NA,TGCAGTGCTAGTACTAGCAATCAGCCCCAGCATTTT,CSASTSNQPQHF
NA,TRBJ2-5,TRBV2,NA,TGTGCCAGCATTGTTACTCGGCAAGAGACCCAGTACTTC,CASIVTRQETQYF
NA,TRBJ2-5,TRBV23-1,few,TGCGCCAGCAGTCAACCACCTCGCCTCCCCAGGGGAGAGACCCAGTACTTC,CASSQPPRLPRGETQYF
NA,TRBJ2-2,TRBV7-9,NA,TGTGCCAGCAGCTTCGACAGCTTCACCGGGGAGCTGTTTTTT,CASSFDSFTGELFF
NA,TRBJ1-1,TRBV5-6,few,TGTGCCAGCAGCTGGGGGGACATGGACACTGAAGCTTTCTTT,CASSWGDMDTEAFF
NA,TRBJ2-1,TRBV6-1,many,TGTGCCAGCAGTGGACGGCTGAGCTCCTACAATGAGCAGTTCTTC,CASSGRLSSYNEQFF
TRBD2,TRBJ2-1,TRBV29-1,many,TGCAGCGCCTTAGCGGGAAATAATGAGCAGTTCTTC,CSALAGNNEQFF
NA,TRBJ2-5,TRBV5-1,NA,TGCGCCAGCAGCTTGTGGGATCCCGGGAAAGAGACCCAGTACTTC,CASSLWDPGKETQYF
NA,TRBJ2-3,TRBV6-1,few,TGTGCCAGCGGGGGGACATATGCTAGCACAGATACGCAGTATTTT,CASGGTYASTDTQYF
NA,TRBJ2-7,TRBV5-1,many,TGCGCCAGCAGCCCACGGCCCCGTGACACATCCTACGAGCAGTACTTC,CASSPRPRDTSYEQYF
NA,TRBJ2-2,TRBV2,NA,TGTGCCAGCAGTGGTGAAAGTCCGAACACCGGGGAGCTGTTTTTT,CASSGESPNTGELFF
NA,TRBJ2-1,TRBV5-4,NA,TGTGCCAGCAGCTTGGCTAGCCCGAGCGAGCAGTTCTTC,CASSLASPSEQFF
NA,TRBJ1-1,TRBV28,many,TGTGCCAGCAGTTTGTTCGCCACTGAAGCTTTCTTT,CASSLFATEAFF